This is a list of T cell receptor beta chains from one sample in a study of blood T cell repertoires in COVID-19. The table came from immunoSEQ multiplex PCR; TCRdb's copy has only in-frame clones and leaves some out. The repertoire holds 350,000 to 550,000 clones, approximately 92% seen once, with around 1.1% in the top ten. Sequencing used PBMCs or T cells enriched from blood (not recorded which). The receptors were sampled from a man aged 25 to 40 who had recovered from COVID-19. The CDR3 runs from the conserved cysteine through the conserved F or W.

V,CDR3
TRBV7-8,CASSLSRGRVVGDTQYF
TRBV24-1,CATSDPGGRNTGELFF
TRBV5-8,CASSISPAKNIQYF
TRBV7-9,CASSLASQGAYEQYF
TRBV4-2,CASSQGRGSAGGLRTDTQYF
TRBV5-1,CASSFDDRNYEQYF
TRBV10-1,CASSEYSRDTQYF
TRBV15,CATSNLYEQYF
TRBV28,CVPPPGQPQHF
TRBV10-1,CASSVAGDTDTQYF
TRBV2,CATGQGRGSYEQYF
TRBV5-6,CASSQRDRVLTDTQYF
TRBV28,CASGDRVSSYEQYF